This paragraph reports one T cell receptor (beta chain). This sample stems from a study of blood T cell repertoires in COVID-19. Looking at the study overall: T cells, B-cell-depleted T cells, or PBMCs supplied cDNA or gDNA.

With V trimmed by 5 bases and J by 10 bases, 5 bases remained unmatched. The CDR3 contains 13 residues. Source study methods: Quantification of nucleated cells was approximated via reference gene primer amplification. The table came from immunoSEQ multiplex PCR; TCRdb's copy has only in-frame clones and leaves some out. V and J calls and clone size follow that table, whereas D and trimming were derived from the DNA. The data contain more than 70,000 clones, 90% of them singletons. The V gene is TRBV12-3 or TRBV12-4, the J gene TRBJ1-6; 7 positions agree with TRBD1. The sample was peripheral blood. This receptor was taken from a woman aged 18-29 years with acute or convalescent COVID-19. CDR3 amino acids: CASSPGTESPLHF. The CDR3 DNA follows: TGTGCCAGCAGTCCCGGGACAGAGTCACCCCTCCACTTT.